This passage covers 31 T cell receptor beta chains from one sample sequenced in a study of blood T cell repertoires in COVID-19. The table came from immunoSEQ multiplex PCR; TCRdb's copy has only in-frame clones and leaves some out. The table shows 65,000 to 90,000 clones, with 89% occurring only once. What was sequenced was peripheral blood. The source is a man in his fifties or sixties with acute or convalescent COVID-19.

The chain has TRBV3-1 (or the pseudogene TRBV3-2) and TRBJ1-4; 7 bases match TRBD1. The CDR3 extends over 14 amino acids. J lost 5 bases, V lost 4 bases, and 4 bases had no gene match. Germline V gives CDR1 LGHDT, CDR2 YNNKEL (reference sequence). This CDR3 is CASSLQGRNEKLFF. As DNA, the CDR3 is TGTGCCAGCAGCCTACAGGGGAGGAATGAAAAACTGTTTTTT.

The V and J genes are TRBV29-1 and TRBJ1-1; maybe TRBD1 (6 bases). CDR3 length: 13 residues. Trimming removed 2 bases at V and 5 bases at J, with 12 bases between. Germline CDR1 reads SQVTM; CDR2 reads ANQGSEA. This chain's CDR3 is CSVEYSQGTEAFF. The CDR3 DNA follows: TGCAGCGTTGAATACAGCCAGGGGACTGAAGCTTTCTTT.

The genes are TRBV28 and TRBJ1-4; 10 nucleotides line up with TRBD1. The ends lost 8 bases at V and 8 bases at J; junction bases unmatched: 8. There are 14 residues in the CDR3. Germline values: CDR1 MDHEN, CDR2 SYDVKM. CDR3: CASERDRGREKLFF. The DNA of the CDR3 is TGTGCCAGCGAGCGCGACAGGGGGCGAGAAAAACTGTTTTTT. Based on the CDR3 plus reference TRBV28 and TRBJ1-4, the full variable domain is DVKVTQSSRYLVKRTGEKVFLECVQDMDHENMFWYRQDPGLGLRLIYFSYDVKMKEKGDIPEGYSVSREKKERFSLILESASTNQTSMYLCASERDRGREKLFFGSGTQLSVL.

This chain uses TRBV5-1 with TRBJ1-4; 8 bases match TRBD1. The CDR3 covers 13 residues. V shed 4 bases, J shed 10 bases, and the junction held 6 bases outside the gene matches. The germline CDR1 and CDR2 sequences are SGHRS and YFSETQ. The CDR3 loop is CASSPGQGGKLFF. The CDR3 nucleotides are TGCGCCAGCAGCCCTGGACAGGGCGGAAAACTGTTTTTT.

The chain couples TRBV5-6 to TRBJ2-2; 13 nucleotides match TRBD2. Germline V gene lookup returns CDR1 SGHDT and CDR2 YYEEEE. Trimming at V came to 4 bases and at J to 0 bases, leaving 6 bases not matched to a gene. The CDR3 sequence is 18 residues long. The CDR3 loop reads CASSPGLAGDANTGELFF. The CDR3 DNA sequence: TGTGCCAGCAGCCCAGGACTAGCGGGGGATGCGAACACCGGGGAGCTGTTTTTT.

This sequence joins TRBV30 and TRBJ1-1; D gene unclear. V was trimmed by 5 bases and J by 4 bases, leaving 8 bases between them. This CDR3 contains 11 residues. CDR1 is GTSNPN, CDR2 SVGIG, per germline (reference sequence). The CDR3 DNA is TGTGCCTGGGTGAGGTCCACTGAAGCTTTCTTT. Amino acid sequence: CAWVRSTEAFF.

Only a few counts were recorded for this clone. J is TRBJ2-7 and V is TRBV10-3; D unclear. Per germline, CDR1 ENHRY and CDR2 SYGVKD. The CDR3 consists of 15 residues. Trimming shortened V by 5 bases and J by 0 bases, and 14 bases separated the two germline ends. The CDR3 nucleotides are TGTGCCATCAGTCCCAGTCCGCCTTCCTCCTACGAGCAGTACTTC. Translated: CAISPSPPSSYEQYF.

This rearrangement joins TRBV28 to TRBJ1-1; 7 positions agree with TRBD1. V was clipped by 3 bases and J by 6 bases; unmatched bases: 4. The CDR3 length is 13 residues. The V gene's germline CDR1 is MDHEN and CDR2 SYDVKM. CDR3 in amino acids: CASSLTGSSEAFF. The CDR3 DNA is TGTGCCAGCAGTTTGACAGGGTCTTCTGAAGCTTTCTTT. The variable domain in full, with the rest retrieved from reference TRBV28 and TRBJ1-1, is DVKVTQSSRYLVKRTGEKVFLECVQDMDHENMFWYRQDPGLGLRLIYFSYDVKMKEKGDIPEGYSVSREKKERFSLILESASTNQTSMYLCASSLTGSSEAFFGQGTRLTVV.

The V call is TRBV11-2, the J call TRBJ2-7; possible D gene TRBD1, 7 bases. Trimming took off 4 bases at V and 7 bases at J, with 14 bases between the two ends. Germline V gene sequence: CDR1 SGHAT, CDR2 FQNNGV. The CDR3 totals 13 residues. CDR3 sequence: CASSSTTGREQYV. The CDR3 nucleotides read TGTGCCAGCAGCTCTACGACAGGGAGGGAGCAGTACGTC.

The CDR3 sequence: CASSYSGGSTEAFF. As DNA, the CDR3 is TGTGCCAGCAGCTACAGTGGGGGGTCCACTGAAGCTTTCTTT. The genes are TRBV11-2 and TRBJ1-1; D possibly corresponds to TRBD1 (5 bases). Germline CDR1 SGHAT, CDR2 FQNNGV. Deletions cut 4 bases from V and 4 bases from J, with 13 bases between. The CDR3 is 14 amino acids.

The DNA of the CDR3 is TGTGCCAGCAGTGAAACCCCGGGACAGAGGAGATCTGGAAACACCATATATTTT. Translating gives CASSETPGQRRSGNTIYF. The rearrangement links TRBV6-1 to TRBJ1-3; 7 nucleotides match TRBD1. V dropped 2 bases and J dropped 1; count of bases not matched to a gene: 11. Germline-derived CDR1 and CDR2 are MNHNS and SASEGT. CDR3 length equals 18 residues.

The chain is built from TRBV7-2 and TRBJ2-5; the match to TRBD2 covers 12 bases. Germline V lookup: CDR1 SGHTA, CDR2 FQGNSA. The junction had 7 bases not matched to a gene; V was cut back by 3 bases and J by 5 bases. The CDR3 runs 16 residues. CDR3 nucleotide sequence: TGTGCCAGCAGCTTTAGGCTAGCGGGGGGGCACGAGACCCAGTACTTC. It is translated as CASSFRLAGGHETQYF.

The chain links TRBV7-2 to TRBJ2-2, with D possibly TRBD1 on 5 matching bases. Germline CDR1 and CDR2: SGHTA and FQGNSA. Trimming shortened V by 5 bases and J by 4 bases, and 14 bases separated the two germline ends. This CDR3 is 15 amino acids long. CDR3 coding DNA: TGTGCCAGCAGCCAGACAGCTCTCGTCACCGGGGAGCTGTTTTTT. This sequence encodes CASSQTALVTGELFF.

CDR3 sequence (DNA): TGTGCCAGCAGCCTTGGGGGGGAAGCTTTCTTT. Its protein is CASSLGGEAFF. The genes are TRBV6-5 and TRBJ1-1, with D perhaps TRBD1 (5 bases). The CDR3 has 11 residues. V was trimmed by 6 bases and J by 8 bases, leaving 10 bases between them. From germline, CDR1 is MNHEY and CDR2 SVGAGI.

This chain joins TRBV28 and TRBJ1-5; TRBD1 matches at 8 bases. The J segment lost 9 bases and the V segment lost 6 bases, leaving 10 bases of the junction unmatched. Looked up from germline, CDR1 is MDHEN and CDR2 is SYDVKM. The CDR3 extends over 14 amino acids. The CDR3 region is CASRLTGDLRPQHF. The CDR3 DNA reads TGTGCCAGCAGGCTGACAGGGGACTTGAGGCCCCAGCATTTT.

The CDR3 loop reads CASSVATSGGQYNEQFF. CDR3 coding DNA: TGTGCCAGCAGCGTAGCTACTAGCGGGGGGCAATACAATGAGCAGTTCTTC. This chain joins TRBV9 and TRBJ2-1; 12 bases map to TRBD2. Per germline, CDR1 SGDLS and CDR2 YYNGEE. V shed 0 bases and J 4 bases; nucleotides not matched to a gene: 5. This CDR3 spans 17 amino acids.

The V call is TRBV6-5, the J call TRBJ1-2; 9 bases align to TRBD1. CDR1 and CDR2 (germline): MNHEY, SVGAGI. The CDR3 runs 16 residues. The junction had 9 bases not matched to a gene; V was cut back by 0 bases and J by 7 bases. The CDR3 is CASSYSFRQGVSGYTF. The CDR3, as DNA: TGTGCCAGCAGTTACTCGTTCCGACAGGGGGTTAGTGGCTACACCTTC.

V gene TRBV7-2 combines with J gene TRBJ2-3, with 8 bases that match TRBD1. The CDR3 consists of 15 residues. J lost 3 bases, V lost 7 bases, and 9 bases had no gene match. Germline V CDR1 and CDR2: SGHTA, FQGNSA. CDR3 region: CASKGPGGGTDTQYF. CDR3 DNA sequence: TGTGCCAGCAAGGGCCCAGGGGGCGGGACAGATACGCAGTATTTT.

The J gene is TRBJ1-1, the V gene TRBV19; D uncertain. This CDR3 is 13 amino acids long. Trimming removed 2 bases from V and 1 base from J, with 5 bases in between. Germline V gene sequence: CDR1 LNHDA, CDR2 SQIVND (reference sequence). CDR3: CASSIQRNTEAFF. The DNA of the CDR3 is TGTGCCAGTAGTATACAGCGGAACACTGAAGCTTTCTTT.

This chain links TRBV6-1 with TRBJ1-1, with a weak D call TRBD1 (5 bases). CDR1 and CDR2 from the germline V gene are MNHNS and SASEGT. The CDR3 loop spans 13 amino acids. V was cut by 3 bases and J by 5 bases, with 10 bases left in between. The CDR3 DNA is TGTGCCAGCAGTGACAGGGTTAATACTGAAGCTTTCTTT. Translating gives CASSDRVNTEAFF.

The chain carries TRBV5-6 and TRBJ2-3; D is possibly TRBD1 (5 bases). The germline V gene has CDR1 SGHDT and CDR2 YYEEEE. CDR3 length: 13 residues. The germline V and J ends were trimmed by 1 base and 5 bases, with 8 bases remaining between them. The CDR3, as DNA: TGTGCCAGCAGCTTGACGACAGAAGATACGCAGTATTTT. Translation: CASSLTTEDTQYF.

The V gene is TRBV30, the J gene TRBJ2-1; the match to TRBD2 covers 9 bases. J lost 6 bases, V lost 0 bases, and 6 bases had no gene match. CDR1 is GTSNPN, CDR2 SVGIG, per germline (reference sequence). The CDR3 totals 15 residues. The chain's CDR3 is CAWSVKAGGLNEQFF. DNA of the CDR3: TGTGCCTGGAGTGTAAAGGCGGGGGGGCTCAATGAGCAGTTCTTC.

The chain carries TRBV6-1 and TRBJ1-1, with TRBD1 matching 7 bases. The CDR3 is made up of 15 amino acids. CDR1 and CDR2 from the germline V gene are MNHNS and SASEGT. V shed 1 base and J 7 bases; nucleotides not matched to a gene: 9. The CDR3 DNA follows: TGTGCCAGCAGTGAAGTGCAGGGGGGCTATGATGAAGCTTTCTTT. This encodes CASSEVQGGYDEAFF.

The J gene is TRBJ1-1, the V gene TRBV7-3; 7 nucleotides agree with TRBD1. The CDR3 is 14 amino acids. The germline V gene encodes CDR1 SGHTA and CDR2 FQGTGA. Trimming at V came to 3 bases and at J to 2 bases, leaving 3 bases not matched to a gene. The CDR3 region has the DNA TGTGCCAGCAGCTTCCGGGACAGCAACACTGAAGCTTTCTTT. It translates to CASSFRDSNTEAFF.

The chain is built from TRBV7-2 and TRBJ1-3; D unclear. Germline-derived CDR1 and CDR2 are SGHTA and FQGNSA. Trimming shortened V by 1 base and J by 6 bases, and 7 bases separated the two germline ends. CDR3 size: 13 residues. The CDR3 loop reads CASSLGGKNTIYF. Here the CDR3 DNA reads TGTGCCAGCAGCTTAGGAGGGAAAAACACCATATATTTT.

V gene TRBV19 combines with J gene TRBJ1-1, with D unresolved. V lost 8 bases and J lost 1, with 11 bases in between. This CDR3 contains 13 residues. The germline V gene encodes CDR1 LNHDA and CDR2 SQIVND (reference sequence). The CDR3 loop reads CASQTAANTEAFF. CDR3 bases: TGTGCCAGTCAGACGGCGGCGAACACTGAAGCTTTCTTT.

The genes are TRBV7-3 and TRBJ2-3; 10 positions match TRBD2. Germline CDR1 reads SGHTA; CDR2 reads FQGTGA. V lost 5 bases, J lost 8 bases, and 16 bases stayed unmatched. The CDR3 covers 17 residues. CDR3 protein: CASSQLAGALNFGTQYF. CDR3 nucleotide sequence: TGTGCCAGCAGCCAGCTAGCGGGGGCCCTGAACTTTGGTACGCAGTATTTT.

This clone was detected only once. This chain uses TRBV6-5 with TRBJ1-1; D remains ambiguous. V was shortened by 10 bases and J by 0 bases, with 9 bases between the two germline ends. Germline loops: CDR1 MNHEY, CDR2 SVGAGI. The CDR3 is made up of 12 amino acids. CDR3 sequence (DNA): TGTGCCACTTCGAGTATGAACACTGAAGCTTTCTTT. Residues: CATSSMNTEAFF.

The V call is TRBV6-5, the J call TRBJ2-5; 7 bases align to TRBD1. The CDR3 extends over 15 amino acids. J gave up 6 bases and V 8 bases, and 15 bases lay outside the gene matches. Germline CDR1 MNHEY, CDR2 SVGAGI. The CDR3 nucleotides are TGTGCCAGCTATCCCGACAGGGCCCAGGGGAAGACCCAGTACTTC. This translates into CASYPDRAQGKTQYF.

The chain joins TRBV19 to TRBJ2-5, with TRBD2 matching 7 bases. CDR1 is LNHDA, CDR2 SQIVND, per germline (reference sequence). V was pared by 3 bases and J by 2 bases, with 6 bases of the junction left unmatched. The CDR3 totals 15 residues. The CDR3 loop is CASSIQRGLQETQYF. CDR3 bases: TGTGCCAGTAGTATCCAGCGGGGCCTACAAGAGACCCAGTACTTC.

The chain couples TRBV7-9 to TRBJ1-1; D possibly corresponds to TRBD1 (5 bases). The CDR3 totals 13 residues. Germline assignment: CDR1 SEHNR and CDR2 FQNEAQ (reference sequence). V lost 6 bases and J lost 3, with 11 bases in between. The CDR3 DNA is TGTGCCAGCAGAATTCCGGGGGACACTGAAGCTTTCTTT. Translated, it gives CASRIPGDTEAFF.